This TCR beta chain derives from a study of human T cells and chemical hapten exposure. This clonotype has a count of ten or more. TCRdb independently ran MiXCR on the RACE reads; one entry per CDR3 protein. Of some 70,000 distinct CDR3 sequences listed, around 10% were seen once; the top ten hold around 6.8%. The time point: patch test 2, 6 weeks after DPC sensitization. Treatment reported: therapeutic diphenylcyclopropenone sensitization with weekly scalp DPC. Unfractionated whole blood served as the source for total RNA extraction. The CDR3 spans 11 residues. V was cut by 7 bases and J by 6 bases, with 12 bases left in between. Germline-derived CDR1 and CDR2 are SQVTM and ANQGSEA.

The J gene is TRBJ1-1, the V gene TRBV29-1; D might be TRBD1 (5 bases). The clonotype comes from a woman between 50 and 59 years old with alopecia areata. Some clones in this sample may be carry-over from other donors' samples. The source was whole blood, collected in connection with sensitization to the hapten diphenylcyclopropenone (DPC). The CDR3 spells CSASRGPEAFF. DNA of the CDR3: TGCAGCGCTAGCCGGGGCCCTGAAGCTTTCTTT.